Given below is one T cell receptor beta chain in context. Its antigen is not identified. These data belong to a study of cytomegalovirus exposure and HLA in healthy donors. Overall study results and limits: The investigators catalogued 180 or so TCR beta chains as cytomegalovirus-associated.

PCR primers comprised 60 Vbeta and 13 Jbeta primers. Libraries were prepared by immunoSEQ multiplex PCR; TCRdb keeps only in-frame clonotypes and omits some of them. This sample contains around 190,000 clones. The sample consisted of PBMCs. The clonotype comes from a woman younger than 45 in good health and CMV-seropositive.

CDR3 DNA sequence: TGTGCCAGCAGCCTAAAAAGCCCTGGGGCCAACGTCCTGACTTTC. It encodes CASSLKSPGANVLTF. This chain uses TRBV7-2 with TRBJ2-6; D not certain. There are 15 residues in the CDR3. V lost 5 bases to trimming and J lost 2 bases, with 10 bases between them. The germline CDR1 and CDR2 sequences are SGHTA and FQGNSA.